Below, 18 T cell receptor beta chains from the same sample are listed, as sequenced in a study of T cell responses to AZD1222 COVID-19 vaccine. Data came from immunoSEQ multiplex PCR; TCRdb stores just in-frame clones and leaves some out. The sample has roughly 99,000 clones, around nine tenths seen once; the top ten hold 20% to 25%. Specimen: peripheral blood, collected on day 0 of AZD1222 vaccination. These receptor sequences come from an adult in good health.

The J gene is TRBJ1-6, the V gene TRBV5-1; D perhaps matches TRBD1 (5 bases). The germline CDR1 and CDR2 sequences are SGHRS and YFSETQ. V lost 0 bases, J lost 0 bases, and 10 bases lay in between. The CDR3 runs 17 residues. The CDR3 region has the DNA TGCGCCAGCAGCTTGGAAGGGGTTAGCTCCTATAATTCACCCCTCCACTTT. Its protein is CASSLEGVSSYNSPLHF.

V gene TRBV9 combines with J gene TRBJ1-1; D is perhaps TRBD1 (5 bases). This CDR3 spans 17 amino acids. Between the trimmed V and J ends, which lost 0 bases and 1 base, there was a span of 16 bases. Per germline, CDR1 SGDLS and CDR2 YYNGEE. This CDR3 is CASSVGQEGIPNTEAFF. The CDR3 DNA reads TGTGCCAGCAGCGTAGGCCAAGAGGGGATACCGAACACTGAAGCTTTCTTT.

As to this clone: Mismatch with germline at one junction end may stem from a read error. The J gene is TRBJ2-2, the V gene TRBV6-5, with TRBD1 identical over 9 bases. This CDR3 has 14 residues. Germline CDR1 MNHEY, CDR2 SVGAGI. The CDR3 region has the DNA TGTGCCAGCAGTTACTCGGATCGACAGGGGGGGCTGTTTTTT. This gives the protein CASSYSDRQGGLFF.

CDR3 sequence: CATSRDLLPAGNVILIPYEQYF. For the CDR3, the DNA is TGTGCCACCAGCAGAGATCTATTGCCGGCAGGCAATGTAATCCTGATTCCCTACGAGCAGTACTTC. The V gene is TRBV15, the J gene TRBJ2-7; no clear D. The CDR3 consists of 22 residues. Germline CDR1 and CDR2: LNHNV and YYDKDF (reference sequence). V dropped 0 bases and J dropped 2 bases, with 32 bases sitting between them.

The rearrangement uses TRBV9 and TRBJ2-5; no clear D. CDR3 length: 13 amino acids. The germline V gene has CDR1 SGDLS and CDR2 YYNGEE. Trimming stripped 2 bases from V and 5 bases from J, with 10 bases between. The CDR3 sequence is CASSVRSWETQYF. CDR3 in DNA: TGTGCCAGCAGCGTTCGAAGCTGGGAGACCCAGTACTTC.

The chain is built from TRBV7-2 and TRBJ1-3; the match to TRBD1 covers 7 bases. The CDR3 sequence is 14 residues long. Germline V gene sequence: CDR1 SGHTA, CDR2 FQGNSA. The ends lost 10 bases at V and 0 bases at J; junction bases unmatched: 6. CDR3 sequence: CATKQGNSGNTIYF. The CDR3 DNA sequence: TGTGCCACAAAACAGGGGAACTCTGGAAACACCATATATTTT.

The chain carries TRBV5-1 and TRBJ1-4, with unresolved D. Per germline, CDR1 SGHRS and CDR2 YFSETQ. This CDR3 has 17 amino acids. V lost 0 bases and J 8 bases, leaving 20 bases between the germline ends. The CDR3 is CASSLVAGEKNWEKLFF. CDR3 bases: TGCGCCAGCAGCTTGGTGGCGGGAGAGAAAAACTGGGAAAAACTGTTTTTT.

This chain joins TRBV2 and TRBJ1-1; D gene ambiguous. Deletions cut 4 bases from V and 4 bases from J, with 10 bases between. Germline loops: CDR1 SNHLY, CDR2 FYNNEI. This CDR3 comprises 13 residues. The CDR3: CASSAEVSTEAFF. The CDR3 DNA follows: TGTGCCAGCAGTGCTGAGGTTTCCACTGAAGCTTTCTTT.

The CDR3: CASSSHNTGELFF. For the CDR3, the DNA is TGTGCCAGCAGTTCCCATAACACCGGGGAGCTGTTTTTT. V and J are TRBV6-2 or TRBV6-3 and TRBJ2-2; D not resolved. V dropped 4 bases and J dropped 2 bases, with 5 bases sitting between them. The CDR3 has 13 amino acids. Germline CDR1 is MNHEY and CDR2 is SVGEGT.

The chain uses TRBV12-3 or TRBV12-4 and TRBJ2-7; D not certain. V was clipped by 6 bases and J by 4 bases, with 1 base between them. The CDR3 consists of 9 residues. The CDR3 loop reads CASRYEQYF. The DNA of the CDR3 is TGTGCCAGCAGGTACGAGCAGTACTTC.

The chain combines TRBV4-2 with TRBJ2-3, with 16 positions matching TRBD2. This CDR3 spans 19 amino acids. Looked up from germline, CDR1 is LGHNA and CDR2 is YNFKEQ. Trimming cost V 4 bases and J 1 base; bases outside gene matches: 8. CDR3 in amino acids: CASSRAGTSGGGGTDTQYF. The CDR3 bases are TGTGCCAGCAGCCGGGCCGGGACTAGCGGGGGGGGAGGCACAGATACGCAGTATTTT.

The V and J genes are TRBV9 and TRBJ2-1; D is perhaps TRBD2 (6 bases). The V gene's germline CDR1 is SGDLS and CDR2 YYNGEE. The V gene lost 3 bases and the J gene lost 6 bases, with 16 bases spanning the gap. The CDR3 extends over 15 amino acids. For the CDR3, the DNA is TGTGCCAGCAGCGGCCTGGAGGAGGGGCCCAATGAGCAGTTCTTC. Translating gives CASSGLEEGPNEQFF.

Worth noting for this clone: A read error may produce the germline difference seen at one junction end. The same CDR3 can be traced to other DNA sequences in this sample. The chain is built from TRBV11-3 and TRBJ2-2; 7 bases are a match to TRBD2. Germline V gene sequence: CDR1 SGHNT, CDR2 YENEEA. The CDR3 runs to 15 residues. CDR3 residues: CASSPGRGVVGELFF. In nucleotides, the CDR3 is TGTGCCAGCAGCCCGGGCCGGGGGGTAGTAGGGGAGTTGTTTTTT. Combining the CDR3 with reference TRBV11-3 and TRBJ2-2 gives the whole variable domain EAGVVQSPRYKIIEKKQPVAFWCNPISGHNTLYWYLQNLGQGPELLIRYENEEAVDDSQLPKDRFSAERLKGVDSTLKIQPAELGDSAVYLCASSPGRGVVGELFFGEGSRLTVL.

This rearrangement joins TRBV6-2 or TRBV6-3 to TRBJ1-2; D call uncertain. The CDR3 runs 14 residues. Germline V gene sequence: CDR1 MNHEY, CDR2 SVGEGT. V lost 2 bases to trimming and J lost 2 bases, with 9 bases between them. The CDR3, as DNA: TGTGCCAGCAGTTACGGCAGGTCCAACTATGGCTACACCTTC. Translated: CASSYGRSNYGYTF.

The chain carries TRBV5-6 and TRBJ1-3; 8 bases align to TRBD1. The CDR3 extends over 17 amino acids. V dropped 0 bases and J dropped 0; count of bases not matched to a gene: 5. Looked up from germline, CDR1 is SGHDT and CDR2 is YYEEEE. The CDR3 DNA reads TGTGCCAGCAGCTTGGCCCCGACAGGGGTCTCTGGAAACACCATATATTTT. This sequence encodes CASSLAPTGVSGNTIYF.

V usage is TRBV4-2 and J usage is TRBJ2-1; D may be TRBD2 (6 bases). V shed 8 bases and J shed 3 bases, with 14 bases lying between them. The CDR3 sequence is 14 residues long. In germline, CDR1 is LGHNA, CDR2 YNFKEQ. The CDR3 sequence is CASAPGVVYNEQFF. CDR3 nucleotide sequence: TGTGCCAGCGCCCCGGGGGTTGTCTACAATGAGCAGTTCTTC.

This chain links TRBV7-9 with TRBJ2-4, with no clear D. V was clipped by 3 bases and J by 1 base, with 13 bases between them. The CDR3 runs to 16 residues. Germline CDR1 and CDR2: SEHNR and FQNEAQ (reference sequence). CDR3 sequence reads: CASSFTLNQAKNIQYF. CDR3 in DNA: TGTGCCAGCAGCTTTACTCTTAATCAGGCCAAAAACATTCAGTACTTC.

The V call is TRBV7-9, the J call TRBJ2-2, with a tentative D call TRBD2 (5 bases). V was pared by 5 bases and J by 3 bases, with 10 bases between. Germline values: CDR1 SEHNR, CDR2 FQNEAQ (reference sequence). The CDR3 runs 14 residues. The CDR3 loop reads CASSLRRDTGELFF. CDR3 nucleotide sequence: TGTGCCAGCAGCCTCAGGCGGGACACCGGGGAGCTGTTTTTT.